The next 16 T cell receptor beta chains were all read from a single sample in a study of T cell responses to AZD1222 COVID-19 vaccine. Profiling relied on immunoSEQ multiplex PCR, and the TCRdb table lists in-frame clones only, not all of them. Among 150,000 or so clones, 75% to 95% were seen once, and the ten largest hold 6.9%. The sample in question was peripheral blood, obtained on day 0 of AZD1222 vaccination. The receptors come from an adult in good health.

The CDR3 region is CASREGSGTLAKNIQYF. The CDR3, as DNA: TGTGCCAGCAGGGAGGGTTCTGGCACCCTAGCCAAAAACATTCAGTACTTC. The rearrangement uses TRBV28 and TRBJ2-4, with a tentative D call TRBD2 (6 bases). Germline CDR1 reads MDHEN; CDR2 reads SYDVKM. The CDR3 is made up of 17 amino acids. The ends were cut back, 6 bases at V and 0 bases at J, with 18 bases in the middle. Combining the CDR3 with reference TRBV28 and TRBJ2-4 gives the whole variable domain DVKVTQSSRYLVKRTGEKVFLECVQDMDHENMFWYRQDPGLGLRLIYFSYDVKMKEKGDIPEGYSVSREKKERFSLILESASTNQTSMYLCASREGSGTLAKNIQYFGAGTRLSVL.

CDR3 protein: CSASWGLANNEQFF. DNA for the CDR3: TGCAGTGCTAGTTGGGGACTAGCTAACAATGAGCAGTTCTTC. The rearrangement uses TRBV20-1 and TRBJ2-1; 9 positions match TRBD2. The CDR3 loop spans 14 amino acids. The J segment lost 5 bases and the V segment lost 3 bases, leaving 5 bases of the junction unmatched. Germline assignment: CDR1 DFQATT and CDR2 SNEGSKA (reference sequence).

The V gene is TRBV2, the J gene TRBJ2-7, with D unclear. V lost 7 bases, J lost 3 bases, and 7 bases lay in between. This CDR3 is built from 11 residues. The germline V gene has CDR1 SNHLY and CDR2 FYNNEI. The CDR3 is CASKSGYEQYF. CDR3 DNA: TGTGCCAGCAAGTCGGGCTACGAGCAGTACTTC.

V usage is TRBV27 and J usage is TRBJ1-2; D possibly corresponds to TRBD1 (5 bases). This CDR3 spans 13 amino acids. The germline CDR1 and CDR2 sequences are MNHEY and SMNVEV (reference sequence). V was pared by 3 bases and J by 8 bases, with 13 bases between. The CDR3 nucleotides are TGTGCCAGCAGTTTCGGGGGGATAGGAGGCTACACCTTC. Translated, it gives CASSFGGIGGYTF.

V and J are TRBV2 and TRBJ2-2; D is perhaps TRBD2 (5 bases). CDR3 length equals 14 residues. The germline CDR1 and CDR2 sequences are SNHLY and FYNNEI. The germline V and J ends were trimmed by 1 base and 4 bases, with 7 bases remaining between them. The CDR3 nucleotides are TGTGCCAGCAGTGAAGGCGAGGGCACCGGGGAGCTGTTTTTT. This encodes CASSEGEGTGELFF.

The chain couples TRBV19 to TRBJ1-4, with D unclear. CDR3 length equals 14 residues. Trimming left V 2 bases short and J 0 bases short, with 4 bases between. Germline assignment: CDR1 LNHDA and CDR2 SQIVND (reference sequence). CDR3 coding DNA: TGTGCCAGTAGTATATTGGCAACTAATGAAAAACTGTTTTTT. This translates into CASSILATNEKLFF.

The V and J genes are TRBV9 and TRBJ1-1, with 9 bases that match TRBD1. Germline-derived CDR1 and CDR2 are SGDLS and YYNGEE. CDR3 size: 16 residues. After removal of 3 bases from V and 1 base from J, the junction contained 7 bases not matched to a gene. The CDR3 here is CASSEPRQGGNTEAFF. The CDR3 nucleotides read TGTGCCAGCAGCGAGCCCAGACAGGGGGGGAACACTGAAGCTTTCTTT.

The sample holds one count of this clone. The chain couples TRBV10-3 to TRBJ1-6, with D possibly being TRBD1 (5 bases). Germline loops: CDR1 ENHRY, CDR2 SYGVKD. CDR3 size: 15 residues. Trimming removed 5 bases at V and 10 bases at J, with 18 bases between. Written as DNA, the CDR3 is TGTGCCATCAGTCCGGTAAAGGGGCGAGGCTCACCCCTCCACTTT. Residues: CAISPVKGRGSPLHF.

The chain links TRBV5-4 to TRBJ1-1; D not resolved. This CDR3 is 17 amino acids long. V was shortened by 4 bases and J by 8 bases, with 27 bases between the two germline ends. CDR1 and CDR2 from the germline V gene are SGHNT and YYREEE (reference sequence). CDR3 coding DNA: TGTGCCAGCAGCACTGATTACGGCCACGGTCGCACCGGGGAAGCTTTCTTT. This sequence encodes CASSTDYGHGRTGEAFF.

J is TRBJ1-2 and V is TRBV3-1 (or the pseudogene TRBV3-2); possible D gene TRBD1, 5 bases. Germline assignment: CDR1 LGHDT and CDR2 YNNKEL (reference sequence). This CDR3 is 14 amino acids long. Deletions cut 1 base from V and 4 bases from J, with 10 bases between. CDR3: CASSQVGGTYGYTF. The CDR3 region has the DNA TGTGCCAGCAGCCAAGTTGGGGGAACCTATGGCTACACCTTC.

The chain joins TRBV2 to TRBJ1-3, with D possibly TRBD1 on 6 matching bases. Germline V lookup: CDR1 SNHLY, CDR2 FYNNEI. The CDR3 totals 15 residues. With 6 bases removed from V and 0 bases from J, the gap between germline ends came to 12 bases. CDR3 bases: TGTGCCAGCAGCTACAGGGCGAGCTCTGGAAACACCATATATTTT. The encoded protein is CASSYRASSGNTIYF.

The rearrangement links TRBV7-2 to TRBJ1-2; D may be TRBD1 (6 bases). Germline V gene data show CDR1 as SGHTA and CDR2 as FQGNSA. This CDR3 has 15 residues. The ends were cut back, 4 bases at V and 7 bases at J, with 19 bases in the middle. CDR3 residues: CASSSTNTGSGGYTF. The CDR3 nucleotides read TGTGCCAGCAGCTCAACAAATACAGGGTCGGGTGGCTACACCTTC.

This chain links TRBV6-4 with TRBJ1-6; D is unresolved. V was shortened by 2 bases and J by 6 bases, with 5 bases between the two germline ends. Germline-derived CDR1 and CDR2 are MRHNA and SNTAGT. The CDR3 has 13 residues. The CDR3 DNA sequence: TGTGCCAGCAGTGACCGCCTTAATTCACCCCTCCACTTT. Protein: CASSDRLNSPLHF.

V gene TRBV9 combines with J gene TRBJ1-6; 8 positions agree with TRBD1. V shed 2 bases and J 7 bases; nucleotides not matched to a gene: 5. The CDR3 covers 15 residues. The germline gives CDR1 SGDLS, CDR2 YYNGEE. The CDR3 DNA reads TGTGCCAGCAGCGTCACAGGGGGGGGAAATTCACCCCTCCACTTT. It specifies CASSVTGGGNSPLHF.

The chain joins TRBV4-1 to TRBJ1-5; no definite D call. Looked up from germline, CDR1 is MGHRA and CDR2 is YSYEKL. CDR3 length equals 15 residues. Trimming cost V 4 bases and J 3 bases, with 13 bases left between them. CDR3 residues: CASSPPGVVNQPQHF. The DNA of the CDR3 is TGCGCCAGCAGCCCCCCCGGGGTGGTCAATCAGCCCCAGCATTTT.

CDR3 DNA sequence: TGTGCCAGCAGTTCCTCACGGGGGGGTACAAAACTGTTTTTT. Amino acids: CASSSSRGGTKLFF. This chain uses TRBV6-5 with TRBJ1-4; D may be TRBD1 (5 bases). Germline lookup yields CDR1 MNHEY and CDR2 SVGAGI. This CDR3 has 14 amino acids. Deletions cut 4 bases from V and 10 bases from J, with 16 bases between.